Listed below are T cell receptor beta chains from one sample, sequenced in a study of T cell changes during pregnancy in multiple sclerosis. Some clones are missing from TCRdb's copy, which holds only in-frame ones; the method was immunoSEQ multiplex PCR. Among tens of thousands of clones, around 90% were seen once, and the ten largest hold roughly 1.2%. Sequences were derived from peripheral blood, sampled in the third trimester of pregnancy. The receptors were sampled from a female donor with multiple sclerosis, enrolled in a pregnancy study. CDR3s include the opening cysteine and the closing phenylalanine or tryptophan. A D gene is named only where the DNA matches it firmly. The size of a clone is reported for some rows only, either as once, few or many, or as a class for expanded clones.

d_call: TRBD1
clone_size: NA
j_call: TRBJ1-5
v_call: TRBV7-9
cdr3_length: 12
cdr3_nt: TGTGCCAGCAGCCAGGGGGATCAGCCCCAGCATTTT
cdr3_aa: CASSQGDQPQHF

d_call: TRBD1
clone_size: NA
j_call: TRBJ2-4
v_call: TRBV5-1
cdr3_length: 14
cdr3_nt: TGCGCCAGCAGTCTTCAGGGGGCAGGGAACATTCAGTACTTC
cdr3_aa: CASSLQGAGNIQYF

d_call: TRBD2
clone_size: NA
j_call: TRBJ2-5
v_call: TRBV6-1
cdr3_length: 15
cdr3_nt: TGTGCCAGCAGAGGACTAGCGGGAGACCAAGAGACCCAGTACTTC
cdr3_aa: CASRGLAGDQETQYF

d_call: TRBD1
clone_size: NA
j_call: TRBJ1-5
v_call: TRBV19
cdr3_length: 14
cdr3_nt: TGTGCCAGTAGTAAGGGACAGGGTGGCCAGCCCCAGCATTTT
cdr3_aa: CASSKGQGGQPQHF

d_call: TRBD2
clone_size: NA
j_call: TRBJ2-1
v_call: TRBV7-9
cdr3_length: 15
cdr3_nt: TGTGCCAGCAGCCCACGACTAGCGGTCCACAATGAGCAGTTCTTC
cdr3_aa: CASSPRLAVHNEQFF

d_call: TRBD2
clone_size: NA
j_call: TRBJ2-2
v_call: TRBV7-9
cdr3_length: 15
cdr3_nt: TGTGCCAGCAGCTTACTAGCGGGAGGTGCCGGGGAGCTGTTTTTT
cdr3_aa: CASSLLAGGAGELFF

d_call: NA
clone_size: NA
j_call: TRBJ2-7
v_call: TRBV19
cdr3_length: 15
cdr3_nt: TGTGCCAGTAGTTGGGGACTTTCCTCTTCCTACGAGCAGTACTTC
cdr3_aa: CASSWGLSSSYEQYF

d_call: TRBD1
clone_size: NA
j_call: TRBJ2-5
v_call: TRBV18
cdr3_length: 16
cdr3_nt: TGTGCCAGCTCACCACTTGACAGGGGGCAACAAGAGACCCAGTACTTC
cdr3_aa: CASSPLDRGQQETQYF

d_call: TRBD1
clone_size: NA
j_call: TRBJ2-5
v_call: TRBV15
cdr3_length: 14
cdr3_nt: TGTGCCACCAGCAGAGATCGGGACAGGGAGACCCAGTACTTC
cdr3_aa: CATSRDRDRETQYF

d_call: TRBD2
clone_size: NA
j_call: TRBJ2-5
v_call: TRBV7-2
cdr3_length: 14
cdr3_nt: TGTGCCAGCTCGACTAGCGGAATGCAAGAGACCCAGTACTTC
cdr3_aa: CASSTSGMQETQYF

d_call: NA
clone_size: NA
j_call: TRBJ1-1
v_call: TRBV5-6
cdr3_length: 17
cdr3_nt: TGTGCCAGCAGCCCCGTTGCCCAGGGGCTTCGGAACACTGAAGCTTTCTTT
cdr3_aa: CASSPVAQGLRNTEAFF

d_call: NA
clone_size: NA
j_call: TRBJ1-2
v_call: TRBV6-5
cdr3_length: 14
cdr3_nt: TGTGCCAGCAGTTACTCTTCAGGGTCGGGTGGCTACACCTTC
cdr3_aa: CASSYSSGSGGYTF

d_call: TRBD1
clone_size: NA
j_call: TRBJ1-1
v_call: TRBV6-6
cdr3_length: 12
cdr3_nt: TGTGCCAGCATGACGGGACAGAGTGAAGCTTTCTTT
cdr3_aa: CASMTGQSEAFF

d_call: TRBD2
clone_size: NA
j_call: TRBJ2-5
v_call: TRBV5-6
cdr3_length: 16
cdr3_nt: TGTGCCAGCAGCTTGGATCTAGCGGGAGTGCGCGAGACCCAGTACTTC
cdr3_aa: CASSLDLAGVRETQYF

d_call: NA
clone_size: NA
j_call: TRBJ2-1
v_call: TRBV11-3
cdr3_length: 13
cdr3_nt: TGTGCCAGCAGCTTACGGGATACGAGTGAGCAGTTCTTC
cdr3_aa: CASSLRDTSEQFF

d_call: NA
clone_size: NA
j_call: TRBJ1-1
v_call: TRBV27
cdr3_length: 14
cdr3_nt: TGTGCCAGCAGTTTTCACGGTATGAACACTGAAGCTTTCTTT
cdr3_aa: CASSFHGMNTEAFF

d_call: NA
clone_size: NA
j_call: TRBJ2-3
v_call: TRBV13
cdr3_length: 12
cdr3_nt: TGTGCCAGCAGCCCTCGCACAGATACGCAGTATTTT
cdr3_aa: CASSPRTDTQYF

d_call: NA
clone_size: NA
j_call: TRBJ2-1
v_call: TRBV6-5
cdr3_length: 15
cdr3_nt: TGTGCCAGCAGTTACACACGGGAGACATACAATGAGCAGTTCTTC
cdr3_aa: CASSYTRETYNEQFF

d_call: TRBD1
clone_size: NA
j_call: TRBJ1-2
v_call: TRBV5-4
cdr3_length: 16
cdr3_nt: TGTGCCAGCAGCTTGCCAGGACAGGGGGAATCAGGTGGCTACACCTTC
cdr3_aa: CASSLPGQGESGGYTF

d_call: NA
clone_size: NA
j_call: TRBJ2-7
v_call: TRBV19
cdr3_length: 11
cdr3_nt: TGTGCCAGTAGCCAGGGTTACGAGCAGTACTTC
cdr3_aa: CASSQGYEQYF

d_call: TRBD2
clone_size: NA
j_call: TRBJ2-3
v_call: TRBV6-4
cdr3_length: 14
cdr3_nt: TGTGCCAGCAGTGATGCGGGAGGGGGAGATACGCAGTATTTT
cdr3_aa: CASSDAGGGDTQYF

d_call: TRBD2
clone_size: NA
j_call: TRBJ2-1
v_call: TRBV7-6
cdr3_length: 13
cdr3_nt: TGTGCCAGCAGCTTTTCCCTAGCGGGAGAGCAGTTCTTC
cdr3_aa: CASSFSLAGEQFF

d_call: TRBD2
clone_size: NA
j_call: TRBJ2-5
v_call: TRBV9
cdr3_length: 17
cdr3_nt: TGTGCCAGCAGCGTAGCCCGACTAGCGGGGCGCCAAGAGACCCAGTACTTC
cdr3_aa: CASSVARLAGRQETQYF

d_call: NA
clone_size: NA
j_call: TRBJ2-5
v_call: TRBV28
cdr3_length: 13
cdr3_nt: TGTGCCAGTTGCACTAACGCAAAAGAGACCCAGTACTTC
cdr3_aa: CASCTNAKETQYF

d_call: NA
clone_size: NA
j_call: TRBJ1-5
v_call: TRBV6-7
cdr3_length: 14
cdr3_nt: TGTGCCAGCTTGGGCGGGAAGCTAAATCAGCCCCAGCATTTT
cdr3_aa: CASLGGKLNQPQHF

d_call: TRBD1
clone_size: NA
j_call: TRBJ1-3
v_call: TRBV5-4
cdr3_length: 15
cdr3_nt: TGTGCCAGCAGCCGGGACAGCGACTCTGGAAACACCATATATTTT
cdr3_aa: CASSRDSDSGNTIYF

d_call: TRBD1
clone_size: NA
j_call: TRBJ1-1
v_call: TRBV30
cdr3_length: 12
cdr3_nt: TGTGCCTGGCACAGGGGTGGAACTGAAGCTTTCTTT
cdr3_aa: CAWHRGGTEAFF

d_call: NA
clone_size: NA
j_call: TRBJ2-1
v_call: TRBV9
cdr3_length: 13
cdr3_nt: TGTGCCAGCAGCGGGCTCGGGGTCAATGAGCAGTTCTTC
cdr3_aa: CASSGLGVNEQFF

d_call: TRBD2
clone_size: NA
j_call: TRBJ2-3
v_call: TRBV9
cdr3_length: 17
cdr3_nt: TGTGCCAGCAGCGTAGGGGCCTTAGAGGGAGGGACAGATACGCAGTATTTT
cdr3_aa: CASSVGALEGGTDTQYF

d_call: NA
clone_size: once
j_call: TRBJ2-1
v_call: TRBV7-9
cdr3_length: 14
cdr3_nt: TGTGCCAGCAGCTTGACAGATTCCTACAATGAGCAGTTCTTC
cdr3_aa: CASSLTDSYNEQFF

d_call: TRBD2
clone_size: NA
j_call: TRBJ2-7
v_call: TRBV28
cdr3_length: 12
cdr3_nt: TGTGCCAGCAGTTTTAGCGGGACTAAGCAGTACTTC
cdr3_aa: CASSFSGTKQYF

d_call: NA
clone_size: NA
j_call: TRBJ2-7
v_call: TRBV5-1
cdr3_length: 15
cdr3_nt: TGCGCCAGCAGCTTATTGGCAGGAGGGAACAACGAGCAGTACTTC
cdr3_aa: CASSLLAGGNNEQYF

d_call: TRBD1
clone_size: once
j_call: TRBJ2-2
v_call: TRBV13
cdr3_length: 16
cdr3_nt: TGTGCCAGCAGTCTACAGGGGGCGGTGGACACCGGGGAGCTGTTTTTT
cdr3_aa: CASSLQGAVDTGELFF

d_call: TRBD2
clone_size: NA
j_call: TRBJ2-7
v_call: TRBV9
cdr3_length: 16
cdr3_nt: TGTGCCAGCAGCGTAGACCTTGGGACTAGCGGGAGAGAGCAGTACTTC
cdr3_aa: CASSVDLGTSGREQYF

d_call: TRBD2
clone_size: NA
j_call: TRBJ2-1
v_call: TRBV30
cdr3_length: 18
cdr3_nt: TGTGCCTGGAGTGGTCTAGCGGGGGGTTTAAGCTCCTACAATGAGCAGTTCTTC
cdr3_aa: CAWSGLAGGLSSYNEQFF

d_call: NA
clone_size: NA
j_call: TRBJ2-7
v_call: TRBV5-5
cdr3_length: 16
cdr3_nt: TGTGCCAGCAGTTTAAAATGGGGGGACGTCGCCTACGAGCAGTACTTC
cdr3_aa: CASSLKWGDVAYEQYF

d_call: NA
clone_size: NA
j_call: TRBJ2-1
v_call: TRBV5-1
cdr3_length: 13
cdr3_nt: TGCGCCAGCAGACCGGGTAGGGGCAATGAGCAGTTCTTC
cdr3_aa: CASRPGRGNEQFF

d_call: TRBD2
clone_size: NA
j_call: TRBJ2-1
v_call: TRBV4-1
cdr3_length: 16
cdr3_nt: TGCGCCAGCAGCCAACCCACTAGCGGGAGCTACAATGAGCAGTTCTTC
cdr3_aa: CASSQPTSGSYNEQFF

d_call: TRBD1
clone_size: NA
j_call: TRBJ2-7
v_call: TRBV10-3
cdr3_length: 16
cdr3_nt: TGTGCCATCAGTGAGTCGGGGACAGGGGGCTCCTACGAGCAGTACTTC
cdr3_aa: CAISESGTGGSYEQYF

d_call: NA
clone_size: NA
j_call: TRBJ1-1
v_call: TRBV5-4
cdr3_length: 14
cdr3_nt: TGTGCCAGCAGCTTGGGTACGGGGGGCGCTTCGGCTTTCTTT
cdr3_aa: CASSLGTGGASAFF